This T cell receptor beta chain was sequenced during a study of cytomegalovirus exposure and HLA in healthy donors. The CDR3 extends over 16 amino acids. Looked up from germline, CDR1 is SGHDT and CDR2 is YYEEEE. V lost 4 bases and J lost 2; bases outside the gene matches: 12. Use of 60 Vbeta and 13 Jbeta primers characterized the PCR. The table came from immunoSEQ multiplex PCR; TCRdb's copy has only in-frame clones and leaves some out. The table has 150,000 to 200,000 clones, 70% to 80% seen once; the top ten hold over 13%. Study-wide points: Roughly uniform sequencing depth across donors was assumed, possibly incorrectly. Later, an analysis showed that TCR beta chains associated with HLA were more clonally expanded than others that were equally common.

This clone was observed a few times. What it binds is unknown. This chain joins TRBV5-6 and TRBJ2-7, with 7 bases fitting TRBD1. Input material: PBMCs. The receptor's source is a woman in her forties in good health and CMV-seronegative. CDR3 sequence reads: CASSRTGADTTYEQYF. CDR3 bases: TGTGCCAGCAGCAGAACAGGGGCCGACACCACCTACGAGCAGTACTTC.